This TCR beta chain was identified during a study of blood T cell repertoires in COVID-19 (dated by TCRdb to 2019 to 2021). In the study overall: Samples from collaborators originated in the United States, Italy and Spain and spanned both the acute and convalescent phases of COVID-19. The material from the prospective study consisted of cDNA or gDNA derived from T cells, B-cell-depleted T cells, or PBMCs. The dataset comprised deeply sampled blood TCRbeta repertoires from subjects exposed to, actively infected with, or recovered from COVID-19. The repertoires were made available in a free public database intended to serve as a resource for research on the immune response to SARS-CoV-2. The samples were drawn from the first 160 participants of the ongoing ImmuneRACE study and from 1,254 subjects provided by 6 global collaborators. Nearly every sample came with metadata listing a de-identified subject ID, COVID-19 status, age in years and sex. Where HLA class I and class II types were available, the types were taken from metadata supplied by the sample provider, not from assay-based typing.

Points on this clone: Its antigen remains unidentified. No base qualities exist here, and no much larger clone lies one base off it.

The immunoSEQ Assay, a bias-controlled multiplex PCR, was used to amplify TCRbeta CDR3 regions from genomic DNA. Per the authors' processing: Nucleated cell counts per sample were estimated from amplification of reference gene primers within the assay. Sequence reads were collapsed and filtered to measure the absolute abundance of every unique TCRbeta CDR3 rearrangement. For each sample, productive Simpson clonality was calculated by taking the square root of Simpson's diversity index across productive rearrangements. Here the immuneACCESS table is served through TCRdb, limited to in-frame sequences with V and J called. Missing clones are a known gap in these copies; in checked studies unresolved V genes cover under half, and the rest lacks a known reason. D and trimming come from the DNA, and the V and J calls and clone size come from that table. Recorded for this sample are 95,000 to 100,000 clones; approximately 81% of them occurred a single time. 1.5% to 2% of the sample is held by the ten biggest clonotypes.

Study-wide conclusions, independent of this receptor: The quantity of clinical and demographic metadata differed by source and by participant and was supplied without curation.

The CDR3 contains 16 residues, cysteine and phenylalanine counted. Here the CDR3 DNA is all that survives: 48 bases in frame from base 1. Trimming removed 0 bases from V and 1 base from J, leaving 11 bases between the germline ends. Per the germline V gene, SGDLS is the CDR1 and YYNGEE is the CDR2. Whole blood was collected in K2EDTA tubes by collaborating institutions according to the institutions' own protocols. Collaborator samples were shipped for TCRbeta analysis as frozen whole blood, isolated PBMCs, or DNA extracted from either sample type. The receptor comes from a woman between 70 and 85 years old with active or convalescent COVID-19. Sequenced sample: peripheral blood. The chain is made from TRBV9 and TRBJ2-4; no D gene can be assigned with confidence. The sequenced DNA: TGTGCCAGCAGCGTAGAGACACCCATGGCCAAAAACATTCAGTACTTC. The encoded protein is CASSVETPMAKNIQYF.